This T cell receptor (beta chain) was sequenced in a study of response to subunit inactivated influenza vaccine. The CDR3 sequence is 14 residues long. Deletions cut 0 bases from V and 2 bases from J, with 8 bases between. The V gene's germline CDR1 is DFQATT and CDR2 SNEGSKA (reference sequence). This clonotype appeared a few times. Its antigen is currently unknown. One entry per CDR3 protein, called by TCRdb with MiXCR from the RT-PCR reads. The sample holds 300,000 to 350,000 distinct CDR3 sequences, roughly 22% seen once. Study results and limitations: Researchers suggested that each seasonal influenza vaccination recruits few new T cells.

Sequences were derived from PBMCs from blood, sampled 21 months after vaccination. This receptor was taken from a man aged 45 to 70 who received an inactivated influenza vaccine. The rearrangement uses TRBV20-1 and TRBJ1-5, with D possibly matching TRBD1 (5 bases). The CDR3 sequence is CSARDWGGNQPQHF. The CDR3 coding sequence is TGCAGTGCTAGAGATTGGGGGGGCAATCAGCCCCAGCATTTT.